Presented here are 10 T cell receptor beta chains from one specimen sequenced in a study of identical twins (dated by TCRdb to between 2015 and 2016). Receptors were amplified or captured by 5' RACE. Sequencing took place on an Illumina HiSeq 2000. TCRdb passed the public sequencing reads through fastp at Q25 and MiXCR, retaining productive beta sequences. Every entry covers one CDR3 protein and lists the most common genes and DNA from its rows. The sample profile shows 550,000 to 700,000 distinct CDR3 sequences; 21% of them were found once. The top ten constitute 4% to 5.5% of the sample. This sample also appeared in a second study, on T cells expressing NK-cell markers.

Sample: PBMCs. The receptors were gathered from a woman aged 18-30 years in good health.

As concerns this clonotype: One end of the junction varies from germline; a read error may be responsible. The chain links TRBV27 to TRBJ1-2; 9 positions match TRBD1. This CDR3 is built from 15 residues. Germline V gene sequence: CDR1 MNHEY, CDR2 SMNVEV (reference sequence). DNA of the CDR3: TGTGCCAGCAGTCTATCGGGACAGGGAGGGTATGGCTACACCTTC. Residues: CASSLSGQGGYGYTF.

This clonotype was picked up a small number of times. The rearrangement uses TRBV5-6 and TRBJ2-7; D not resolved. The CDR3 has 15 residues. Germline V lookup: CDR1 SGHDT, CDR2 YYEEEE. V gave up 4 bases and J gave up 3 bases, with 17 bases separating them. The CDR3 loop reads CASSPFDTNNYEQYF. For the CDR3, the DNA is TGTGCCAGCAGCCCTTTCGACACAAACAACTACGAGCAGTACTTC.

The chain uses TRBV3-1 and TRBJ2-5, with 7 bases aligning to TRBD2. Germline V CDR1 and CDR2: LGHDT, YNNKEL (reference sequence). The CDR3 runs to 13 residues. The V gene end was trimmed by 7 bases and the J gene end by 2 bases; junction bases not matched to a gene: 4. The CDR3: CASTPSGQETQYF. CDR3 nucleotide sequence: TGTGCCAGCACTCCTAGCGGTCAAGAGACCCAGTACTTC.

The CDR3 loop reads CASSLDIWTYEQYF. The CDR3, as DNA: TGCGCCAGCAGCTTAGACATCTGGACCTACGAGCAGTACTTC. J is TRBJ2-7 and V is TRBV5-1, with D unclear. V was cut by 2 bases and J by 2 bases, with 11 bases left in between. The germline V gene has CDR1 SGHRS and CDR2 YFSETQ. The CDR3 sequence is 14 residues long.

The rearrangement links TRBV10-3 to TRBJ2-1; 9 nucleotides match TRBD2. The CDR3 extends over 12 amino acids. V lost 9 bases, J lost 7 bases, and 4 bases stayed unmatched. The germline gives CDR1 ENHRY, CDR2 SYGVKD. CDR3 protein: CAIGLAQNEQFF. The CDR3 bases are TGTGCCATTGGACTAGCGCAAAATGAGCAGTTCTTC.

This chain links TRBV7-6 with TRBJ1-2; 7 nucleotides align to TRBD1. Germline V gene lookup returns CDR1 SGHVS and CDR2 FNYEAQ. The CDR3 has 13 residues. Trimming cost V 6 bases and J 6 bases; bases outside gene matches: 7. CDR3 sequence: CASRGRDRHGYTF. The DNA for the CDR3 is TGTGCCAGCAGGGGCCGGGACAGACATGGCTACACCTTC.

The J gene is TRBJ2-3, the V gene TRBV3-1; TRBD2 aligns across 10 bases. J was trimmed by 0 bases and V by 4 bases; bases with no gene match: 7. Germline V gene sequence: CDR1 LGHDT, CDR2 YNNKEL (reference sequence). This CDR3 comprises 17 residues. The CDR3 reads CASSLNLAGASTDTQYF. As DNA, the CDR3 is TGTGCCAGCAGCCTTAACCTAGCGGGGGCTAGCACAGATACGCAGTATTTT.

This chain uses TRBV29-1 with TRBJ2-7, with D hard to call. This CDR3 contains 10 residues. CDR1 SQVTM and CDR2 ANQGSEA come from the germline V gene. Between the trimmed V and J ends, which lost 4 bases and 6 bases, there was a span of 7 bases. This CDR3 is CSVGVSEQYF. The CDR3 coding sequence is TGCAGCGTTGGGGTCTCCGAGCAGTACTTC.

The CDR3 loop reads CSARDPRGGTLYQPQHF. Written as DNA, the CDR3 is TGCAGTGCTAGAGATCCAAGGGGAGGGACCCTCTATCAGCCCCAGCATTTT. This chain links TRBV20-1 with TRBJ1-5, with a possible D match to TRBD1 (5 bases). The germline gives CDR1 DFQATT, CDR2 SNEGSKA (reference sequence). The CDR3 covers 17 residues. V lost 0 bases, J lost 5 bases, and 20 bases lay in between.

There are many counts of this clonotype. The rearrangement joins TRBV12-3 or TRBV12-4 to TRBJ1-1; D not resolved. V was shortened by 6 bases and J by 5 bases, with 13 bases between the two germline ends. The CDR3 has 13 residues. The CDR3 bases are TGTGCCAGCAGCAACGCTGCTGGAACTGAAGCTTTCTTT. It codes for CASSNAAGTEAFF.